This T cell receptor (beta chain) derives from a study of liver allograft versus peripheral blood T cells. Study-wide background: A comparison was made between T cell receptor repertoires in transplanted livers and those in recipients' peripheral blood.

The CDR3 sequence is 11 residues long. Trimming left V 0 bases short and J 15 bases short, with 9 bases between. The germline CDR1 and CDR2 sequences are SGHTA and FQGNSA. The sample holds many counts of this clonotype. TCRdb reanalysed the reads using MiXCR and keeps one entry per CDR3 protein. The sample lists about 13,000 distinct CDR3 sequences, about 19% occurring once. The TCR sequence derives from a human patient who had a liver transplant. Some T cells may have come from the graft donor. The chain couples TRBV7-2 to TRBJ2-1, with D uncertain. CDR3 sequence: CASSLADGRFF. In DNA form, the CDR3 reads TGTGCCAGCAGCTTAGCGGACGGCCGGTTCTTC.